This T cell receptor beta chain was identified in a study of blood T cell repertoires in COVID-19. Study processing details: Amplification from reference gene primers served as the basis for estimated nucleated cell counts. Libraries were prepared by immunoSEQ multiplex PCR; TCRdb keeps only in-frame clonotypes and omits some of them. That table supplies the V and J calls and clone size; D and trimming were determined from the DNA. The sample includes roughly 90,000 clones, about 85% seen only once; the top ten take approximately 13%. The V end lost 4 bases, the J end lost 0 bases, and 16 bases lay between the germline ends. Germline CDR1 SGHNT, CDR2 YENEEA. The CDR3 consists of 16 residues.

The sample consisted of peripheral blood. This rearrangement joins TRBV11-3 to TRBJ2-7; D is perhaps TRBD2 (6 bases). This clonotype was sampled from a human donor in a cohort sampled during active COVID-19. This CDR3 is CASSSGDLRSSYEQYF. In DNA form, the CDR3 reads TGTGCCAGCAGCTCGGGGGACCTCAGGAGCTCCTACGAGCAGTACTTC.